The sequence of this T cell receptor (beta chain) was determined in a study of OX40 agonist ivuxolimab in advanced cancers. Across the study: A diagnosis of hepatocellular carcinoma, melanoma, renal cell or head and neck cancer was present in dose-escalation patients.

Libraries were prepared by immunoSEQ multiplex PCR; TCRdb keeps only in-frame clonotypes and omits some of them. Of roughly 56,000 clones listed, 86% are singletons. The sample was CD4+ or CD8+ T cells sorted from blood, taken in a trial of the OX40 agonist ivuxolimab. The receptor comes from an adult with an advanced solid tumor such as melanoma, head and neck, liver or kidney cancer.

The CDR3 loop reads CASSLDINSYEQYF. The CDR3 coding sequence is TGTGCCAGCAGCTTAGATATCAACAGCTACGAGCAGTACTTC. J is TRBJ2-7 and V is TRBV11-2; D gene unclear. The CDR3 extends over 14 amino acids. Germline values: CDR1 SGHAT, CDR2 FQNNGV. The V gene lost 0 bases and the J gene lost 3 bases, with 9 bases spanning the gap.